A selection of T cell receptor beta chains follows, all from one sample in a study of cytomegalovirus exposure and HLA in healthy donors. Profiling relied on immunoSEQ multiplex PCR, and the TCRdb table lists in-frame clones only, not all of them. The sample yields nearly 300,000 clones, 75% to 90% seen once. Sequencing used PBMCs. The source is a man between 35 and 55 years old in good health and CMV-seropositive. CDR3s leave out the opening cysteine and the closing phenylalanine or tryptophan.

J	V	CDR3
TRBJ2-7	TRBV19	ASSLAGAGYEQY
TRBJ2-1	TRBV20-1	SAADRGEQF
TRBJ1-2	TRBV6-5	ASSGGRGHGYT
TRBJ2-1	TRBV10-2	ASHTGTSGYNEQF
TRBJ2-2	TRBV11-2	ASSFSGGSTGELF
TRBJ1-1	TRBV7-9	ASSQGDTEAF
TRBJ1-4	TRBV19	ASSVTGGGNEKLF
TRBJ2-3	TRBV7-3	ASSLSGSTDTQY
TRBJ1-3	TRBV11-2	ASSSQGVAGNTIY
TRBJ2-2	TRBV11-3	ASSGQGARTGELF
TRBJ2-5	TRBV5-5	ASSSPGIQETQY
TRBJ2-7	TRBV19	ASSRLAGGFHSYEQY
TRBJ2-7	TRBV15	ATSRGDSSYEQY
TRBJ2-3	TRBV4-2	ASSQQLATTDTQY
TRBJ2-1	TRBV27	ASASGDSVDHNEQF